Presented here are 14 T cell receptor beta chains from one specimen sequenced in a study of cytomegalovirus exposure and HLA in healthy donors. 60 Vbeta and 13 Jbeta primers were used in PCR. TCRdb keeps only in-frame clones here, not all; method: immunoSEQ multiplex PCR. The sample gives fewer than 200,000 clones, roughly 85% of which show up once; roughly 2.5% is in the top ten. The sequenced sample consisted of PBMCs. These receptors originate from a man under 40 in good health and CMV-seropositive.

This chain uses TRBV7-8 with TRBJ2-2; D is undetermined. Trimming removed 5 bases from V and 1 base from J, with 5 bases in between. Germline V CDR1 and CDR2: SGHVS, FQNEAQ. This CDR3 contains 13 residues. The CDR3 DNA sequence: TGTGCCAGCAGCCCTGTGAACACCGGGGAGCTGTTTTTT. The encoded protein is CASSPVNTGELFF.

The chain couples TRBV18 to TRBJ1-1; 8 positions match TRBD1. Per germline, CDR1 KGHSH and CDR2 LQKENI. The V and J ends lost 10 bases and 5 bases, in that order; junction bases with no gene match: 9. The CDR3 spans 13 residues. The CDR3 sequence: CATLLDRDTEAFF. The CDR3, as DNA: TGTGCCACCCTCCTGGACAGGGATACTGAAGCTTTCTTT.

This sequence joins TRBV2 and TRBJ1-1; 9 nucleotides line up with TRBD1. The germline gives CDR1 SNHLY, CDR2 FYNNEI. This CDR3 has 14 amino acids. The V and J ends lost 3 bases and 3 bases, in that order; junction bases with no gene match: 2. CDR3 loop: CASSEWDRDTEAFF. The CDR3, as DNA: TGTGCCAGCAGTGAGTGGGACAGGGACACTGAAGCTTTCTTT.

Comments on this clone: Germline and junction disagree at one end, which may indicate a read error. The chain joins TRBV7-9 to TRBJ2-5, with 7 nucleotides matching TRBD1. The CDR3 covers 16 residues. Germline V CDR1 and CDR2: SEHNR, FQNEAQ (reference sequence). The CDR3 DNA is TGTTCCAGCAGCTTAGAGGAGACAGGGTCCCGGGAGACCCAGTACTTC. Translated: CSSSLEETGSRETQYF.

The V call is TRBV7-8, the J call TRBJ2-3; D might be TRBD2 (7 bases). CDR1 and CDR2 (germline): SGHVS, FQNEAQ. V lost 5 bases and J 5 bases, leaving 20 bases between the germline ends. This CDR3 region has 16 residues. The CDR3 loop reads CASSHRGGPKGDTQYF. The CDR3 region has the DNA TGTGCCAGCAGCCATAGGGGGGGCCCAAAAGGAGATACGCAGTATTTT.

The V call is TRBV7-3, the J call TRBJ2-1; TRBD2 aligns across 13 bases. The CDR3 covers 23 residues. Per germline, CDR1 SGHTA and CDR2 FQGTGA. With 0 bases clipped from V and 9 bases from J, the junction kept 26 bases outside the gene matches. This chain's CDR3 is CASSLTSIYSGLLAGGPLGEQFF. Here the CDR3 DNA reads TGTGCCAGCAGCTTAACCTCTATATATTCCGGTTTACTAGCGGGAGGGCCCCTTGGTGAGCAGTTCTTC. Using reference TRBV7-3 and TRBJ2-1 for the parts outside the CDR3, the full variable domain is GAGVSQTPSNKVTEKGKYVELRCDPISGHTALYWYRQSLGQGPEFLIYFQGTGAADDSGLPNDRFFAVRPEGSVSTLKIQRTERGDSAVYLCASSLTSIYSGLLAGGPLGEQFFGPGTRLTVL.

The chain links TRBV18 to TRBJ2-2, with TRBD1 as a possible D gene (5 bases). Trimming removed 6 bases at V and 3 bases at J, with 17 bases between. The length of the CDR3 is 16 residues. The germline gives CDR1 KGHSH, CDR2 LQKENI. The CDR3 loop is CASSPPGPRDTGELFF. The CDR3 DNA sequence: TGTGCCAGCTCGCCCCCAGGGCCCCGGGACACCGGGGAGCTGTTTTTT.

CDR3 sequence: CASSTGTTYGYTF. For the CDR3, the DNA is TGTGCCAGCAGCACCGGAACTACCTATGGCTACACCTTC. The J gene is TRBJ1-2, the V gene TRBV9; no firm D call. CDR1 and CDR2 from the germline V gene are SGDLS and YYNGEE. This CDR3 is built from 13 residues. Trimming stripped 4 bases from V and 4 bases from J, with 11 bases between.

This clone has more than one count but fewer than ten. This chain connects TRBV13 to TRBJ1-2, with D perhaps TRBD1 (5 bases). Germline V CDR1 and CDR2: PRHDT, FYEKMQ (reference sequence). V was clipped by 0 bases and J by 2 bases, with 10 bases between them. This CDR3 is built from 15 residues. CDR3 nucleotide sequence: TGTGCCAGCAGCTTAGGGTCAGGGCGGAACTATGGCTACACCTTC. It is translated as CASSLGSGRNYGYTF. The whole variable domain, remainder taken from reference TRBV13 and TRBJ1-2, is AAGVIQSPRHLIKEKRETATLKCYPIPRHDTVYWYQQGPGQDPQFLISFYEKMQSDKGSIPDRFSAQQFSDYHSELNMSSLELGDSALYFCASSLGSGRNYGYTFGSGTRLTVV.

The gene calls are TRBV7-2 and TRBJ2-5, with 12 nucleotides matching TRBD2. The V and J ends lost 1 base and 1 base, in that order; junction bases with no gene match: 4. CDR3 length: 17 amino acids. In germline, CDR1 is SGHTA, CDR2 FQGNSA. DNA of the CDR3: TGTGCCAGCAGCTTAGTTGGACTAGCGGGACCCCAAGAGACCCAGTACTTC. It specifies CASSLVGLAGPQETQYF.

The chain links TRBV7-9 to TRBJ2-1; maybe TRBD2 (6 bases). V was clipped by 3 bases and J by 0 bases, with 12 bases between them. From germline, CDR1 is SEHNR and CDR2 FQNEAQ (reference sequence). The CDR3 totals 16 residues. The CDR3 sequence: CASSFVDSGSYNEQFF. CDR3 nucleotides: TGTGCCAGCAGCTTTGTAGATAGCGGCTCCTACAATGAGCAGTTCTTC.

This sequence joins TRBV7-9 and TRBJ1-1; 8 nucleotides match TRBD1. Germline V gives CDR1 SEHNR, CDR2 FQNEAQ (reference sequence). The CDR3 totals 13 residues. Losses at the gene ends were 3 bases for V and 6 bases for J; bases not matched to a gene: 3. The DNA of the CDR3 is TGTGCCAGCAGCTTGACAGGGGCGGCTGAAGCTTTCTTT. Protein: CASSLTGAAEAFF.

The chain uses TRBV6-6 and TRBJ2-5, with 10 bases lining up with TRBD1. Trimming took 10 bases from V and 7 from J; bases not matched to a gene: 12. Germline assignment: CDR1 MNHNY and CDR2 SVGAGI (reference sequence). The CDR3 has 14 residues. The DNA for the CDR3 is TGTGCCATCGGAACCGGGACAGGGGTGGGGACCCAGTACTTC. It translates to CAIGTGTGVGTQYF.

The chain combines TRBV9 with TRBJ2-5, with TRBD2 matching over 11 bases. The CDR3 runs to 14 residues. Germline V CDR1 and CDR2: SGDLS, YYNGEE. V gave up 4 bases and J gave up 3 bases; unmatched junction bases: 2. In DNA, the CDR3 is TGTGCCAGCAGCTTGGGACTAGCGGAAGAGACCCAGTACTTC. This codes for CASSLGLAEETQYF.